These 7 T cell receptor beta chains share one sample of origin, sequenced in a study of identical twins. TCRdb used MiXCR to reprocess the 5' RACE reads, holding one entry per CDR3 protein. This sample has about 470,000 distinct CDR3 sequences; 24% occur once, and the top ten carry approximately 2.9%. This sample was also put to use in a study of T cells expressing NK-cell markers.

The sequenced material came from CD4+ T cells sorted from blood. These receptors were taken from a woman aged 18-35 years in good health.

This chain joins TRBV11-2 and TRBJ2-7, with a tentative D call TRBD1 (6 bases). This CDR3 comprises 14 residues. Trimming took 2 bases from V and 2 from J, leaving 10 bases between them. Germline values: CDR1 SGHAT, CDR2 FQNNGV. CDR3: CASSLPTGAYEQYF. The CDR3 DNA follows: TGTGCCAGCAGCTTACCGACAGGAGCCTACGAGCAGTACTTC.

This chain connects TRBV5-5 to TRBJ1-5; TRBD1 matches 8 bases. Trimming at V came to 1 base and at J to 6 bases, leaving 6 bases not matched to a gene. This CDR3 has 15 amino acids. Germline V lookup: CDR1 SGHKS, CDR2 YYEKEE (reference sequence). The CDR3 bases are TGTGCCAGCAGCTTGACCGGACAGGGAGGTCAGCCCCAGCATTTT. Translating gives CASSLTGQGGQPQHF.

CDR3 sequence reads: CASSPPYLAGVGGNEQFF. CDR3 bases: TGTGCCAGCAGCCCCCCCTACTTAGCGGGAGTAGGGGGGAATGAGCAGTTCTTC. The rearrangement joins TRBV6-1 to TRBJ2-1, with 9 bases lining up with TRBD2. CDR1 is MNHNS, CDR2 SASEGT, per germline. The junction had 19 bases not matched to a gene; V was cut back by 6 bases and J by 7 bases. This CDR3 comprises 18 residues.

This clonotype occurred a few times. The V call is TRBV15, the J call TRBJ2-1; the match to TRBD2 covers 14 bases. The ends lost 5 bases at V and 9 bases at J; junction bases unmatched: 9. CDR1 and CDR2 from the germline V gene are LNHNV and YYDKDF (reference sequence). The CDR3 contains 16 residues. CDR3 protein: CATSPRETSGRGEQFF. The CDR3 region has the DNA TGTGCCACCAGCCCCAGGGAGACTAGCGGGAGGGGTGAGCAGTTCTTC. Full variable domain (rest looked up from reference TRBV15 and TRBJ2-1): DAMVIQNPRYQVTQFGKPVTLSCSQTLNHNVMYWYQQKSSQAPKLLFHYYDKDFNNEADTPDNFQSRRPNTSFCFLDIRSPGLGDTAMYLCATSPRETSGRGEQFFGPGTRLTVL.

In its sample, this clonotype was seen a few times. J is TRBJ2-1 and V is TRBV11-2; 7 bases fit TRBD2. The CDR3 is 15 residues long. CDR1 is SGHAT and CDR2 is FQNNGV in the germline V gene. V was pared by 5 bases and J by 1 base, with 5 bases of the junction left unmatched. The CDR3 loop reads CASSRSGPSYNEQFF. CDR3 in DNA: TGTGCCAGCAGCCGTAGCGGGCCTTCCTACAATGAGCAGTTCTTC.

The table lists this clonotype with a few counts. The CDR3 loop is CSASDTLTWNEQFF. CDR3 nucleotides: TGCAGTGCTAGTGACACCCTGACGTGGAATGAGCAGTTCTTC. This chain links TRBV20-1 with TRBJ2-1; D is undetermined. V lost 3 bases, J lost 7 bases, and 16 bases lay in between. This CDR3 comprises 14 residues. Germline assignment: CDR1 DFQATT and CDR2 SNEGSKA (reference sequence).

This clonotype has ten or more counts. The gene calls are TRBV29-1 and TRBJ2-7; D perhaps matches TRBD1 (6 bases). Looked up from germline, CDR1 is SQVTM and CDR2 is ANQGSEA. The length of the CDR3 is 12 residues. Trimming removed 5 bases at V and 2 bases at J, with 10 bases between. The CDR3 DNA follows: TGCAGCGTTAGAGGGGGACCCTACGAGCAGTACTTC. It encodes CSVRGGPYEQYF.